The present entry profiles one T cell receptor beta chain with its context. Its antigen remains unidentified. The sample originates from a study of OX40 agonist ivuxolimab in advanced cancers. Across the whole study: Intravenous ivuxolimab at 0.01 to 10 mg/kg was given to patients every 2 weeks. Two cutaneous melanoma patients and one hepatocellular carcinoma patient, three in all, had partial responses. Findings and caveats of the study: Among T cells, CD8+ cells averaged more expanded clones than CD4+ cells.

People who had autoimmune disease history or systemic immunosuppression were excluded. The V and J ends lost 3 bases and 3 bases, in that order; junction bases with no gene match: 3. The CDR3 spans 15 residues. Germline CDR1 SGDLS, CDR2 YYNGEE. Clones were sequenced by immunoSEQ multiplex PCR, and TCRdb holds only the in-frame ones, with some missing. Of 45,000 to 60,000 clones listed, roughly 90% are singletons. This material consisted of CD4+ or CD8+ T cells sorted from blood, taken in a trial of the OX40 agonist ivuxolimab. The V gene is TRBV9, the J gene TRBJ2-3, with TRBD1 identical over 11 bases. This receptor was identified in an adult with an advanced solid tumor such as melanoma, head and neck, liver or kidney cancer. The DNA of the CDR3 is TGTGCCAGCAGCGACCGGGACAGGGGGACAGATACGCAGTATTTT. It encodes CASSDRDRGTDTQYF.